Sequencing of this TCR beta chain was carried out in a study of cytomegalovirus exposure and HLA in healthy donors. The germline V gene encodes CDR1 SEHNR and CDR2 FQNEAQ (reference sequence). Trimming removed 5 bases from V and 6 bases from J, with 10 bases in between. The CDR3 covers 12 residues. PCR used 60 Vbeta primers and 13 Jbeta primers. Profiled with immunoSEQ multiplex PCR; TCRdb holds only in-frame clones, not every one. The sample includes 200,000 to 250,000 clones, roughly 78% seen only once; the top ten take around 0.45%. This TCR was sampled from a boy aged 5-17 years in good health and CMV-seronegative. What was sequenced was PBMCs. The chain is built from TRBV7-9 and TRBJ1-1; D is unresolved. The CDR3, as DNA: TGTGCCAGCAGCCGGGGAAGGCCTGAAGCTTTCTTT. Its translation is CASSRGRPEAFF.